This section outlines one TCR beta chain sequence together with its context. Germline lookup yields CDR1 LNHDA and CDR2 SQIVND (reference sequence). The CDR3 covers 16 residues. Trimming removed 0 bases at V and 0 bases at J, with 11 bases between. These data are taken from a study of control samples from healthy donors and cancer patients. The repertoire was sequenced with immunoSEQ multiplex PCR; TCRdb's copy has only in-frame clones and lacks some. The sample holds around 59,000 clones; 92% are singletons and the top ten take 1.7%. The sample was PBMCs. The sequence derives from a man aged 35-49 years with colorectal cancer. The rearrangement uses TRBV19 and TRBJ1-2; possibly TRBD1 for D (6 bases). This CDR3 is CASSIDTGTPNYGYTF. The CDR3 DNA reads TGTGCCAGTAGTATAGACACCGGGACACCTAACTATGGCTACACCTTC.